These T cell receptor beta chains were read from a single sample in a study of chemoradiotherapy in HPV16-positive cancers. Measured with immunoSEQ multiplex PCR; TCRdb has only the in-frame clones, and not every one. The repertoire consists of 20,000 to 25,000 clones, with around nine tenths occurring once and the leading ten covering 4.5% to 7%. The specimen was blood, collected from a patient who underwent chemoradiotherapy. These receptor sequences come from a human donor with HPV-associated anogenital cancer. Each CDR3 is given with its conserved first and last residue. Each record gives: clone size, CDR3 length, D gene, V gene, J gene, CDR3 protein, CDR3 DNA. D genes are given only for firm matches. Clone sizes are given selectively: once, few, many, or a class where the clone is expanded.

once	16	TRBD1	TRBV15	TRBJ2-3	CATSRDTQGAADTQYF	TGTGCCACCAGCAGAGATACGCAGGGGGCGGCAGATACGCAGTATTTT
once	14	-	TRBV6-6	TRBJ1-2	CASSSGRKNYGYTF	TGTGCCAGCAGTTCGGGACGGAAGAACTATGGCTACACCTTC
-	12	-	TRBV10-1	TRBJ2-6	CARLWGANVLTF	TGCGCCCGACTCTGGGGGGCCAACGTCCTGACTTTC
-	16	-	TRBV7-3	TRBJ2-2	CASSFAGAGGGGELFF	TGTGCCAGCAGCTTTGCCGGGGCAGGGGGAGGCGGGGAGCTGTTTTTT
-	15	TRBD1	TRBV19	TRBJ1-5	CASSMQGAPNQPQHF	TGTGCCAGTAGTATGCAGGGGGCCCCTAATCAGCCCCAGCATTTT
once	16	TRBD2	TRBV6-6	TRBJ2-5	CASSSRTSGGLETQYF	TGTGCCAGCAGTTCCCGGACTAGCGGGGGGCTAGAGACCCAGTACTTC
-	16	-	TRBV4-1	TRBJ1-3	CASSQYQGSSGNTIYF	TGCGCCAGCAGCCAATATCAGGGGAGCTCTGGAAACACCATATATTTT
-	15	-	TRBV27	TRBJ1-4	CASRRAGTLNEKLFF	TGTGCCAGCCGGCGAGCAGGGACGTTAAATGAAAAACTGTTTTTT
-	13	-	TRBV6-5	TRBJ1-1	CASSYTDTTEAFF	TGTGCCAGCAGTTATACGGACACAACTGAAGCTTTCTTT
-	15	-	TRBV5-1	TRBJ1-6	CASSLDSKGGSPLHF	TGCGCCAGCAGCTTGGATTCCAAGGGGGGTTCACCCCTCCACTTT
-	15	-	TRBV7-8	TRBJ2-7	CASSEVGVLSYEQYF	TGTGCCAGCAGCGAGGTCGGGGTGCTCTCCTACGAGCAGTACTTC
few	16	TRBD1	TRBV10-3	TRBJ1-1	CAISEYRGQGNAEAFF	TGTGCCATCAGTGAGTACCGCGGACAGGGGAACGCTGAAGCTTTCTTT
-	14	TRBD2	TRBV19	TRBJ2-7	CASSITGRAGEQYF	TGTGCCAGTAGTATAACCGGGAGGGCGGGAGAGCAGTACTTC
-	20	TRBD2	TRBV4-1	TRBJ2-5	CASSRGGASGGARLGETQYF	TGCGCCAGCAGCCGAGGGGGGGCTAGCGGGGGGGCGAGGTTAGGAGAGACCCAGTACTTC
-	13	-	TRBV30	TRBJ1-2	CAWKDKAHYGYTF	TGTGCCTGGAAGGACAAGGCCCACTATGGCTACACCTTC
-	16	TRBD1	TRBV14	TRBJ1-6	CASSRTPDRGRSPLHF	TGTGCCAGCAGCCGGACTCCAGACAGGGGTCGTTCACCCCTCCACTTT
-	16	-	TRBV7-9	TRBJ1-2	CASSLAPRTGSFGYTF	TGTGCCAGCAGCTTAGCGCCCAGGACTGGATCGTTTGGCTACACCTTC
-	14	TRBD1	TRBV6-5	TRBJ2-7	CASSPWDRVYEQYF	TGTGCCAGCAGCCCATGGGACAGGGTCTACGAGCAGTACTTC
few	12	-	TRBV7-2	TRBJ2-1	CASSLRGNEQFF	TGTGCCAGCAGCTTAAGGGGGAATGAGCAGTTCTTC
-	15	-	TRBV28	TRBJ1-4	CASSLRRTTNEKLFF	TGTGCCAGCAGTTTACGACGGACAACTAATGAAAAACTGTTTTTT
-	16	TRBD1	TRBV2	TRBJ1-4	CASSGQQPATNEKLFF	TGTGCCAGCTCGGGACAGCAGCCAGCAACTAATGAAAAACTGTTTTTT
-	12	-	TRBV2	TRBJ2-5	CASSVQTQTQYF	TGTGCCAGCAGTGTCCAAACCCAGACCCAGTACTTC
-	14	TRBD1	TRBV4-2	TRBJ1-4	CASSTGGVGEKLFF	TGTGCCAGCAGCACAGGGGGCGTGGGTGAAAAACTGTTTTTT
-	17	TRBD2	TRBV7-2	TRBJ2-1	CASSLSPPSGGANEQFF	TGTGCCAGCAGCTTATCCCCCCCTAGCGGGGGGGCAAATGAGCAGTTCTTC
-	15	TRBD2	TRBV11-2	TRBJ2-3	CASRPSGGPRDTQYF	TGTGCCAGCAGACCGAGCGGGGGCCCTCGGGATACGCAGTATTTT
-	9	-	TRBV29-1	TRBJ1-1	CSVGTEAFF	TGCAGCGTAGGCACTGAAGCTTTCTTT
-	15	-	TRBV5-1	TRBJ2-3	CASSLAPTSTDTQYF	TGCGCCAGCAGCTTGGCCCCAACTAGCACAGATACGCAGTATTTT
-	14	-	TRBV25-1	TRBJ1-1	CASSDVGGNTEAFF	TGTGCCAGCAGTGATGTGGGAGGGAACACTGAAGCTTTCTTT
-	15	-	TRBV5-1	TRBJ2-2	CASSLRSGNTGELFF	TGCGCCAGCAGCTTGAGGTCAGGGAATACCGGGGAGCTGTTTTTT
-	18	-	TRBV9	TRBJ2-3	CASSPSPGRTVSTDTQYF	TGTGCCAGCAGCCCGAGCCCCGGCCGGACAGTCAGCACAGATACGCAGTATTTT
-	15	-	TRBV5-4	TRBJ1-6	CASSLGPGMNSPLHF	TGTGCCAGCAGCTTGGGTCCGGGGATGAATTCACCCCTCCACTTT
-	16	TRBD1	TRBV6-5	TRBJ1-2	CASSFNPGQSNYGYTF	TGTGCCAGCAGTTTCAACCCGGGACAGAGTAACTATGGCTACACCTTC
-	16	-	TRBV2	TRBJ2-5	CASSLLAGRNQETQYF	TGTGCCAGCAGTCTGCTCGCGGGACGAAACCAAGAGACCCAGTACTTC
-	12	-	TRBV6-1	TRBJ2-7	CATGTGTYEQYF	TGTGCCACCGGGACTGGAACCTACGAGCAGTACTTC
once	15	-	TRBV11-2	TRBJ1-5	CASSKEAGDNQPQHF	TGTGCCAGCAGCAAAGAGGCGGGTGACAATCAGCCCCAGCATTTT
-	15	TRBD1	TRBV6-5	TRBJ1-5	CASRRGGGSNQPQHF	TGTGCCAGCAGGCGGGGAGGGGGCAGCAATCAGCCCCAGCATTTT
-	16	-	TRBV4-1	TRBJ1-6	CASSQVEGSGNSPLHF	TGCGCCAGCAGCCAAGTAGAGGGATCGGGGAATTCACCCCTCCACTTT
-	17	-	TRBV7-2	TRBJ2-1	CASSLSVGARTNNEQFF	TGTGCCAGCAGCTTATCGGTGGGGGCACGTACGAACAATGAGCAGTTCTTC
-	14	-	TRBV7-9	TRBJ1-1	CASSLGWGITEAFF	TGTGCCAGCAGCTTGGGGTGGGGGATCACTGAAGCTTTCTTT
-	16	-	TRBV18	TRBJ2-2	CASSPPGRPNTGELFF	TGTGCCAGCTCACCACCGGGACGACCGAACACCGGGGAGCTGTTTTTT
-	13	-	TRBV2	TRBJ1-2	CASRDRSGYGYTF	TGTGCCAGCAGAGACAGGAGTGGCTATGGCTACACCTTC
once	16	-	TRBV27	TRBJ1-6	CASSSPRRKYNSPLHF	TGTGCCAGCAGTTCCCCGCGACGGAAATATAATTCACCCCTCCACTTT
-	15	-	TRBV11-3	TRBJ2-1	CASSPSARGQVEQFF	TGTGCCAGCAGCCCATCGGCGCGGGGCCAGGTTGAGCAGTTCTTC
-	14	TRBD1	TRBV2	TRBJ1-4	CASRRQGTNEKLFF	TGTGCCAGCAGGCGACAGGGAACTAATGAAAAACTGTTTTTT
-	13	-	TRBV11-3	TRBJ2-1	CASSPRQNNEQFF	TGTGCCAGCAGTCCAAGACAGAACAATGAGCAGTTCTTC
-	16	-	TRBV19	TRBJ1-6	CASSSGGTPHNSPLHF	TGTGCCAGTAGCTCTGGCGGGACACCACATAATTCACCCCTCCACTTT
-	15	-	TRBV9	TRBJ1-1	CASSVARGLNTEAFF	TGTGCCAGCAGCGTAGCTAGGGGGTTGAACACTGAAGCTTTCTTT
-	13	-	TRBV15	TRBJ1-1	CATSRSLGAEAFF	TGTGCCACCAGCAGGTCCCTGGGAGCTGAAGCTTTCTTT
-	13	TRBD1	TRBV14	TRBJ1-6	CASGDSYYSPLHF	TGTGCCAGCGGGGACAGTTATTATTCACCCCTCCACTTT
-	13	-	TRBV14	TRBJ2-5	CASSQGVWETQYF	TGTGCCAGCAGCCAAGGGGTGTGGGAGACCCAGTACTTC
-	12	-	TRBV2	TRBJ1-4	CASAGAGEKLFF	TGTGCCAGCGCGGGGGCGGGAGAAAAACTGTTTTTT
once	13	-	TRBV28	TRBJ1-1	CASSLSGSPEAFF	TGTGCCAGCAGTTTATCCGGCTCCCCTGAAGCTTTCTTT
-	13	TRBD2	TRBV4-2	TRBJ2-1	CASSRRLAGEQFF	TGTGCCAGCAGCCGGCGACTAGCGGGGGAGCAGTTCTTC